Below, one TCR beta chain is given with its context. The sample originates from a study of cytotoxic CD8 clonotypes in ibrutinib-treated CLL. The overall study: Patient counts were ten to eleven relapsed/refractory, 15 treatment-naive and roughly 18 IGHV unmutated. There were, on average, about 250,000 productive templates and 94,082 productive rearrangements per sample.

The CDR3 runs 15 residues. The trim removed 5 bases at V and 7 bases at J, leaving 9 bases unmatched. CDR1 is MNHEY, CDR2 SVGAGI, per germline. Sequenced by immunoSEQ multiplex PCR; TCRdb stores in-frame clones only, minus some. The table lists around 250,000 clones, 70% of them singletons. The specimen was PBMCs, collected after 24 months of ibrutinib treatment. V gene TRBV6-5 combines with J gene TRBJ2-1, with 9 bases lining up with TRBD1. This receptor was obtained from a human donor with chronic lymphocytic leukemia. CDR3 in amino acids: CASSIRGTGRNEQFF. The CDR3 DNA reads as TGTGCCAGCAGTATAAGGGGGACAGGGAGGAATGAGCAGTTCTTC.